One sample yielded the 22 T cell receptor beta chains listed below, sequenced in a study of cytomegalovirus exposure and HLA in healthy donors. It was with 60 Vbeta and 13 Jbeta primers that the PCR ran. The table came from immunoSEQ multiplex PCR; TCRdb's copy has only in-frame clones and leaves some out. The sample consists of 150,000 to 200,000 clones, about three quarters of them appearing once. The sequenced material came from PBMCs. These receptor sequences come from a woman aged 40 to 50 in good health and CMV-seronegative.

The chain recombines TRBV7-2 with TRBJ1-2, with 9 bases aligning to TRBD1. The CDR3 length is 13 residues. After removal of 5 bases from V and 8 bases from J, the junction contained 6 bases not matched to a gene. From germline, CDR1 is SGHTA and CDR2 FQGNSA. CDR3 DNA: TGTGCCAGCAGCCCTACAGGGGGCGGCGGCTACACCTTC. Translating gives CASSPTGGGGYTF.

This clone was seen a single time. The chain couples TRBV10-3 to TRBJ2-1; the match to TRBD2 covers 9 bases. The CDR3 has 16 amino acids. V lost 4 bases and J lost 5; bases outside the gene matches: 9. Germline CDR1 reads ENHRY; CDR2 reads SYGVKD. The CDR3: CAISGVSGSNDNEQFF. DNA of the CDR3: TGTGCCATCAGTGGTGTTAGCGGGAGTAACGACAATGAGCAGTTCTTC.

The CDR3 nucleotides are TGTGCCAGCAGCTTCGGGACAGTTCGATCTGGAAACACCATATATTTT. This gives the protein CASSFGTVRSGNTIYF. The gene calls are TRBV7-9 and TRBJ1-3; 7 nucleotides agree with TRBD1. The CDR3 consists of 16 residues. V trimming: 3 bases; J trimming: 1 base; junction bases outside the gene matches: 6. Germline assignment: CDR1 SEHNR and CDR2 FQNEAQ (reference sequence).

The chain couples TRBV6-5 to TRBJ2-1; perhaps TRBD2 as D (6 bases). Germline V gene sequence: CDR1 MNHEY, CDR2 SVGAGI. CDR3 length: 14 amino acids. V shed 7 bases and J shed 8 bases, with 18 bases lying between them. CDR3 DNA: TGTGCCAGCACCACAAGACTAGGGTACGATGAGCAGTTCTTC. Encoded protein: CASTTRLGYDEQFF.

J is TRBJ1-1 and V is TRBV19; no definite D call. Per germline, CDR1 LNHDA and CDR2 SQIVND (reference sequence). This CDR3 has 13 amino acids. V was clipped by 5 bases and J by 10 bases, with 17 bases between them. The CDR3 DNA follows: TGTGCCAGTAGTCGGGGTGAATGGGTAGGAGCTTTCTTT. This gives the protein CASSRGEWVGAFF. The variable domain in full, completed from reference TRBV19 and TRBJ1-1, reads DGGITQSPKYLFRKEGQNVTLSCEQNLNHDAMYWYRQDPGQGLRLIYYSQIVNDFQKGDIAEGYSVSREKKESFPLTVTSAQKNPTAFYLCASSRGEWVGAFFGQGTRLTVV.

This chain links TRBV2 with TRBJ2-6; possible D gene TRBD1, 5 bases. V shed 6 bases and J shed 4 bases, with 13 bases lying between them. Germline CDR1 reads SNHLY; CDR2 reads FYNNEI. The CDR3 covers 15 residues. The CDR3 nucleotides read TGTGCCAGCAGGGCATACAGGTCCGGGGCCAACGTCCTGACTTTC. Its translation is CASRAYRSGANVLTF. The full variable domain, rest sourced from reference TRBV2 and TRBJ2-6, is EPEVTQTPSHQVTQMGQEVILRCVPISNHLYFYWYRQILGQKVEFLVSFYNNEISEKSEIFDDQFSVERPDGSNFTLKIRSTKLEDSAMYFCASRAYRSGANVLTFGAGSRLTVL.

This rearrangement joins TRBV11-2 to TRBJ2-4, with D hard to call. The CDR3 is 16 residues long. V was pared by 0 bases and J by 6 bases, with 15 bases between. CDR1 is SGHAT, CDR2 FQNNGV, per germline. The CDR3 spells CASSLEMRFLGNIQYF. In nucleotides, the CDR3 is TGTGCCAGCAGCTTAGAGATGCGGTTTCTAGGAAACATTCAGTACTTC.

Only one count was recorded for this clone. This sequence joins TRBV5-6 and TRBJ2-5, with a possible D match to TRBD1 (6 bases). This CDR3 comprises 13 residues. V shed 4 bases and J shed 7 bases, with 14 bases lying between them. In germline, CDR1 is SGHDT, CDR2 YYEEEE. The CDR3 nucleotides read TGTGCCAGCAGCAACGATATAGGGGGGACCCAGTACTTC. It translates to CASSNDIGGTQYF. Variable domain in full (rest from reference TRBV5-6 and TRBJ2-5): DAGVTQSPTHLIKTRGQQVTLRCSPKSGHDTVSWYQQALGQGPQFIFQYYEEEERQRGNFPDRFSGHQFPNYSSELNVNALLLGDSALYLCASSNDIGGTQYFGPGTRLLVL.

CDR3 DNA sequence: TGCGCCAGCAGCCACGAGGACAGGGAGACAGAAAAACTGTTTTTT. Translated, it gives CASSHEDRETEKLFF. The J gene is TRBJ1-4, the V gene TRBV4-3; TRBD1 matches 8 bases. This CDR3 has 15 residues. Trimming cost V 3 bases and J 8 bases; bases outside gene matches: 8. Germline V lookup: CDR1 LGHNA, CDR2 YSLEER.

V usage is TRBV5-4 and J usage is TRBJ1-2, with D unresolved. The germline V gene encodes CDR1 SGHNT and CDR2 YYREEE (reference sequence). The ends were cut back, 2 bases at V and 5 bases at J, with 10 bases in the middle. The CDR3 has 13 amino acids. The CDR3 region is CASSFPGVYGYTF. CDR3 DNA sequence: TGTGCCAGCAGCTTTCCCGGGGTGTATGGCTACACCTTC.

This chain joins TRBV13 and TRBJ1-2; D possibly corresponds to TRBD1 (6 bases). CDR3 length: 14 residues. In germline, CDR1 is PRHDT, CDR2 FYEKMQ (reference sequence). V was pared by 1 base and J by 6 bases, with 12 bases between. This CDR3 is CASSLDQGSDGYTF. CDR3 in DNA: TGTGCCAGCAGCTTAGATCAGGGGAGCGATGGCTACACCTTC.

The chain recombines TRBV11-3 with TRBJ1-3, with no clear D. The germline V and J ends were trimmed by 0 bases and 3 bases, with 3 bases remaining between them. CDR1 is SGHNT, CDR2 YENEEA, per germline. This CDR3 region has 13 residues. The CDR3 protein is CASSLEYGNTIYF. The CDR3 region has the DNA TGTGCCAGCAGCTTAGAATATGGAAACACCATATATTTT. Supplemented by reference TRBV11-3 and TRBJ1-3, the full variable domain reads EAGVVQSPRYKIIEKKQPVAFWCNPISGHNTLYWYLQNLGQGPELLIRYENEEAVDDSQLPKDRFSAERLKGVDSTLKIQPAELGDSAVYLCASSLEYGNTIYFGEGSWLTVV.

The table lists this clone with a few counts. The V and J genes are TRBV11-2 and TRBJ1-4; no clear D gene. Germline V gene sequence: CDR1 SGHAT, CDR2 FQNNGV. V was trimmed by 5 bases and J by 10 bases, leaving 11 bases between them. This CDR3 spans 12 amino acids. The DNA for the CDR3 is TGTGCCAGCAGCCAGACCGGCGGAAAACTGTTTTTT. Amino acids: CASSQTGGKLFF.

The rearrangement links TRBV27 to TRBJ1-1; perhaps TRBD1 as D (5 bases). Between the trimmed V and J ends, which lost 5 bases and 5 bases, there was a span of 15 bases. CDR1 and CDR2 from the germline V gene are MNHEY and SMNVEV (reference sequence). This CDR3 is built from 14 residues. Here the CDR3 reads CASSTPGKTTEAFF. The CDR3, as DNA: TGTGCCAGCAGTACCCCAGGGAAAACGACTGAAGCTTTCTTT.

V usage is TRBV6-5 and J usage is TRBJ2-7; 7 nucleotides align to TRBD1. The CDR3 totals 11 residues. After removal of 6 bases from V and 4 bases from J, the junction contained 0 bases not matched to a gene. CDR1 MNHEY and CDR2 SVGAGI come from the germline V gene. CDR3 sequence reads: CASRQGYEQYF. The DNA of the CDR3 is TGTGCCAGCAGACAGGGGTACGAGCAGTACTTC.

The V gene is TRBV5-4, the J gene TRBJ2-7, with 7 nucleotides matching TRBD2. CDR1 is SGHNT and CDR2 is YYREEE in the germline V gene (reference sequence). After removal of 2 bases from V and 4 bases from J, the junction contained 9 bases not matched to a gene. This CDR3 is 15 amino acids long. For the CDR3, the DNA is TGTGCCAGCAGCTTCGACGCCGGGGGGTCGTACGAGCAGTACTTC. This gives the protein CASSFDAGGSYEQYF. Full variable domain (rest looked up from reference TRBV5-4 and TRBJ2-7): ETGVTQSPTHLIKTRGQQVTLRCSSQSGHNTVSWYQQALGQGPQFIFQYYREEENGRGNFPPRFSGLQFPNYSSELNVNALELDDSALYLCASSFDAGGSYEQYFGPGTRLTVT.

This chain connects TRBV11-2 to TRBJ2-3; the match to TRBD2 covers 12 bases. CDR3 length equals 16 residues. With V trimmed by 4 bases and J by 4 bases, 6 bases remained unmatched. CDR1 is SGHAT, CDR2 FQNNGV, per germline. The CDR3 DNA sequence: TGTGCCAGCAGCTCTAGACTAGCGGGAGACGCAGATACGCAGTATTTT. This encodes CASSSRLAGDADTQYF.

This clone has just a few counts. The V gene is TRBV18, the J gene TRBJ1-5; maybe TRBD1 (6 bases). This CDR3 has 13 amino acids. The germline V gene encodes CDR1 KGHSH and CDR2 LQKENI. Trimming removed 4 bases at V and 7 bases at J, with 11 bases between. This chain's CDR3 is CASSQSGVQPQHF. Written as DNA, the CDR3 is TGTGCCAGCTCACAATCAGGGGTCCAGCCCCAGCATTTT.

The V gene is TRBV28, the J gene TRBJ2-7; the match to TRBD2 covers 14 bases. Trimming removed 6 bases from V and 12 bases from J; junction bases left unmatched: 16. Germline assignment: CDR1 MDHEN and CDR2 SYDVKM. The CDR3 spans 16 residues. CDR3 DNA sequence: TGTGCCAGCAGCCTCCCTCCGGGACTAGCGGGAGCAGGCCCGTACTTC. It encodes CASSLPPGLAGAGPYF.

The CDR3 loop is CASQSGRGRGEKLFF. Here the CDR3 DNA reads TGTGCCAGTCAATCCGGAAGGGGGCGCGGCGAAAAACTGTTTTTT. This rearrangement joins TRBV19 to TRBJ1-4, with 7 bases aligning to TRBD1. With V trimmed by 8 bases and J by 8 bases, 14 bases remained unmatched. This CDR3 has 15 residues. Germline V gene sequence: CDR1 LNHDA, CDR2 SQIVND (reference sequence).

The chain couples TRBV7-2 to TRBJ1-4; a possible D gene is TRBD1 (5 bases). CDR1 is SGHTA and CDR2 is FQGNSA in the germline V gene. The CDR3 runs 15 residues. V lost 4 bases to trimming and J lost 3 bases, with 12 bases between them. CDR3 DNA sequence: TGTGCCAGCAGCTGGGACTCCGCAGCTAATGAAAAACTGTTTTTT. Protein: CASSWDSAANEKLFF.

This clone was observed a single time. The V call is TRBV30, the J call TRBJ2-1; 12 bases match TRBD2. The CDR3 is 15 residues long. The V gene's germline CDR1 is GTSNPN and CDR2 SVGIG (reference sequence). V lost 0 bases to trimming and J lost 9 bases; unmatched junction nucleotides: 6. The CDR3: CAWSVASGREGEQFF. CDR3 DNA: TGTGCCTGGAGTGTTGCTAGCGGGAGGGAGGGTGAGCAGTTCTTC.